The 29 T cell receptor beta chains given below trace back to one sample, sequenced in a study of blood T cell repertoires in COVID-19. Data came from immunoSEQ multiplex PCR; TCRdb stores just in-frame clones and leaves some out. Among about 99,000 clones, about 91% were seen once, and the ten largest hold around 6%. Material: peripheral blood. These receptors were collected from a human donor in a cohort sampled during active COVID-19.

The chain recombines TRBV4-3 with TRBJ2-5, with D possibly TRBD1 on 6 matching bases. V was shortened by 0 bases and J by 7 bases, with 15 bases between the two germline ends. The CDR3 spans 15 residues. CDR1 and CDR2 from the germline V gene are LGHNA and YSLEER. The CDR3 sequence is CASSQDRGIRSTQYF. DNA of the CDR3: TGCGCCAGCAGCCAAGACAGGGGAATTCGGTCGACCCAGTACTTC.

This chain connects TRBV4-1 to TRBJ2-5, with 8 bases matching TRBD2. Trimming at V came to 4 bases and at J to 3 bases, leaving 1 base not matched to a gene. This CDR3 contains 13 residues. Per the germline V gene, CDR1 is MGHRA and CDR2 is YSYEKL. The DNA of the CDR3 is TGCGCCAGCAGCCCGGGGGGGGAAGAGACCCAGTACTTC. This encodes CASSPGGEETQYF.

The rearrangement links TRBV28 to TRBJ1-1; 10 positions match TRBD1. Trimming cost V 6 bases and J 3 bases; bases outside gene matches: 4. CDR3 size: 14 residues. Germline-derived CDR1 and CDR2 are MDHEN and SYDVKM. This chain's CDR3 is CASSPDRGHTEAFF. DNA for the CDR3: TGTGCCAGCAGCCCAGACAGGGGGCACACTGAAGCTTTCTTT.

The chain has TRBV5-5 and TRBJ1-1; the D is unclear. This CDR3 spans 15 amino acids. V was clipped by 2 bases and J by 0 bases, with 11 bases between them. The germline V gene encodes CDR1 SGHKS and CDR2 YYEKEE (reference sequence). The CDR3 DNA is TGTGCCAGCAGCTTTCAAGACACCTTGAACACTGAAGCTTTCTTT. Protein product: CASSFQDTLNTEAFF.

This chain connects TRBV10-1 to TRBJ2-3; 7 nucleotides match TRBD2. The J segment lost 2 bases and the V segment lost 2 bases, leaving 4 bases of the junction unmatched. CDR3 length: 15 amino acids. Germline lookup yields CDR1 WNHNN and CDR2 SYGVQD (reference sequence). The CDR3 sequence is CASSEVAGATDTQYF. The DNA for the CDR3 is TGCGCCAGCAGTGAGGTTGCGGGAGCCACAGATACGCAGTATTTT.

The J gene is TRBJ2-3, the V gene TRBV24-1; 8 bases fit TRBD2. With 5 bases clipped from V and 1 base from J, the junction kept 4 bases outside the gene matches. Germline V gives CDR1 KGHDR, CDR2 SFDVKD. The CDR3 totals 15 residues. The CDR3 sequence is CATSAASGRTDTQYF. The CDR3 coding sequence is TGTGCCACCAGTGCGGCTAGCGGGCGCACAGATACGCAGTATTTT.

With respect to this clone: Other DNA sequences of this sample code for an identical CDR3. This sequence joins TRBV7-8 and TRBJ1-1, with unresolved D. Trimming removed 2 bases at V and 1 base at J, with 8 bases between. Germline V gene data show CDR1 as SGHVS and CDR2 as FQNEAQ. This CDR3 spans 14 amino acids. CDR3 sequence (DNA): TGTGCCAGCAGCTTACGGGATAGGAACACTGAAGCTTTCTTT. Its translation: CASSLRDRNTEAFF.

The chain combines TRBV12-3 or TRBV12-4 with TRBJ1-2, with TRBD1 matching 7 bases. The CDR3 length is 13 residues. The V segment lost 6 bases and the J segment 2 bases; nucleotides outside the gene matches: 3. The CDR3 loop reads CASRPTGNYGYTF. The CDR3 DNA is TGTGCCAGCAGGCCGACAGGGAACTATGGCTACACCTTC.

The chain links TRBV4-1 to TRBJ2-1, with 8 bases identical to TRBD2. V lost 1 base, J lost 7 bases, and 9 bases stayed unmatched. In germline, CDR1 is MGHRA, CDR2 YSYEKL. The CDR3 contains 16 residues. For the CDR3, the DNA is TGCGCCAGCAGCCAAGGCTTAAGCGGGGGCCAAAATGAGCAGTTCTTC. Its protein is CASSQGLSGGQNEQFF.

This chain's CDR3 is CASSVTSGSYEQYF. The DNA of the CDR3 is TGTGCCAGCAGCGTGACTAGCGGCTCCTACGAGCAGTACTTC. This chain connects TRBV5-8 to TRBJ2-7; 9 nucleotides agree with TRBD2. From germline, CDR1 is SGHTS and CDR2 YDEGEE. The CDR3 extends over 14 amino acids. The V and J ends lost 4 bases and 0 bases, in that order; junction bases with no gene match: 2.

The J gene is TRBJ2-1, the V gene TRBV20-1; D remains ambiguous. The V gene's germline CDR1 is DFQATT and CDR2 SNEGSKA (reference sequence). This CDR3 is 14 amino acids long. V gave up 3 bases and J gave up 2 bases, with 11 bases separating them. The DNA for the CDR3 is TGCAGTGCTAGTGAAAGTGGCCCCTACAATGAGCAGTTCTTC. This codes for CSASESGPYNEQFF.

Here the CDR3 DNA reads TGTGCCAGCACCCCGGGGGGGCATGGCGGGGAGCTGTTTTTT. Encoded protein: CASTPGGHGGELFF. The V call is TRBV7-9, the J call TRBJ2-2, with 8 nucleotides matching TRBD2. Germline-derived CDR1 and CDR2 are SEHNR and FQNEAQ (reference sequence). CDR3 size: 14 residues. Trimming removed 7 bases from V and 7 bases from J; junction bases left unmatched: 8.

This rearrangement joins TRBV30 to TRBJ2-7; D remains ambiguous. Looked up from germline, CDR1 is GTSNPN and CDR2 is SVGIG (reference sequence). The CDR3 has 13 amino acids. Deletions cut 5 bases from V and 0 bases from J, with 11 bases between. CDR3 DNA sequence: TGTGCCTGGGCCCCCGCGTTCTCCTACGAGCAGTACTTC. Translated, it gives CAWAPAFSYEQYF.

The chain couples TRBV4-1 to TRBJ1-2, with D tentatively TRBD1 (6 bases). Germline CDR1 MGHRA, CDR2 YSYEKL. Deletions cut 3 bases from V and 0 bases from J, with 11 bases between. CDR3 length: 15 residues. CDR3 protein: CASSQGANSNYGYTF. The CDR3 DNA follows: TGCGCCAGCAGCCAGGGGGCCAACTCTAACTATGGCTACACCTTC.

This sequence joins TRBV28 and TRBJ1-2; D is unresolved. V lost 2 bases, J lost 4 bases, and 8 bases lay in between. CDR1 MDHEN and CDR2 SYDVKM come from the germline V gene. This CDR3 has 13 residues. The CDR3 is CASSLGQLYGYTF. The CDR3 bases are TGTGCCAGCAGTTTAGGGCAGCTCTATGGCTACACCTTC.

The rearrangement uses TRBV24-1 and TRBJ1-4; 11 bases fit TRBD1. This CDR3 spans 13 amino acids. Germline trimming cut 12 bases from V and 8 bases from J; bases unmatched to any gene: 7. The germline V gene has CDR1 KGHDR and CDR2 SFDVKD. The CDR3 sequence is CASSGTGGEKLFF. DNA of the CDR3: TGTGCCTCCTCCGGGACAGGGGGAGAAAAACTGTTTTTT.

The chain carries TRBV4-3 and TRBJ1-1; weak D call: TRBD1 (5 bases). The CDR3 consists of 16 residues. Deletions cut 1 base from V and 1 base from J, with 13 bases between. CDR1 is LGHNA and CDR2 is YSLEER in the germline V gene. CDR3 bases: TGCGCCAGCAGCCAAGGGGTTCAGGGTAGGAACACTGAAGCTTTCTTT. It is translated as CASSQGVQGRNTEAFF.

The chain uses TRBV5-8 and TRBJ2-3, with TRBD1 matching 8 bases. With V trimmed by 4 bases and J by 1 base, 8 bases remained unmatched. This CDR3 has 16 residues. Germline CDR1 and CDR2: SGHTS and YDEGEE. CDR3 in amino acids: CASSPWQDRGTDTQYF. The CDR3 nucleotides are TGTGCCAGCAGCCCCTGGCAGGACAGGGGCACAGATACGCAGTATTTT.

This clone was picked up one time. This chain joins TRBV9 and TRBJ2-5; perhaps TRBD1 as D (6 bases). Germline-derived CDR1 and CDR2 are SGDLS and YYNGEE. The V gene lost 3 bases and the J gene lost 4 bases, with 13 bases spanning the gap. The CDR3 totals 14 residues. Here the CDR3 DNA reads TGTGCCAGCAGCGCCGATACAGGGTTAGAGACCCAGTACTTC. Translated, it gives CASSADTGLETQYF.

The chain links TRBV5-1 to TRBJ2-1, with 8 bases that match TRBD1. The CDR3 covers 15 residues. Germline CDR1 is SGHRS and CDR2 is YFSETQ. With V trimmed by 4 bases and J by 2 bases, 5 bases remained unmatched. The CDR3 loop is CASSRGQATYNEQFF. Here the CDR3 DNA reads TGCGCCAGCAGCCGGGGACAGGCGACCTACAATGAGCAGTTCTTC.

CDR3 amino acids: CASSSLAGRLSYEQYF. CDR3 DNA sequence: TGTGCCAGCAGTTCCCTGGCGGGTCGTCTATCCTACGAGCAGTACTTC. The gene calls are TRBV6-5 and TRBJ2-7, with D possibly TRBD2 on 5 matching bases. Deletions cut 4 bases from V and 1 base from J, with 17 bases between. The CDR3 spans 16 residues. The V gene's germline CDR1 is MNHEY and CDR2 SVGAGI.

The chain is built from TRBV7-9 and TRBJ2-5, with 9 bases that match TRBD2. V shed 6 bases and J 5 bases; nucleotides not matched to a gene: 7. Germline loops: CDR1 SEHNR, CDR2 FQNEAQ (reference sequence). The CDR3 is 14 amino acids. The CDR3 DNA is TGTGCCAGCAGGCCAGCGGGAGGTGGGGAGACCCAGTACTTC. Translating gives CASRPAGGGETQYF.

On this clone itself: An end of the junction does not agree with germline; a read error may underlie this. The chain uses TRBV28 and TRBJ2-2; 10 bases align to TRBD1. CDR3 length: 16 amino acids. Germline values: CDR1 MDHEN, CDR2 SYDVKM. The CDR3 bases are TGTGCCATCAGTTTAGACAGGGGGCCCCGAGCCGGGGAGCTGTTTTTT. Encoded protein: CAISLDRGPRAGELFF.

This clone was recorded only once. The CDR3 bases are TGTGCCAGTCGGAGGGACGCAGGGGGTACAGATACGCAGTATTTT. Amino acids: CASRRDAGGTDTQYF. This chain links TRBV19 with TRBJ2-3, with a weak D call TRBD1 (7 bases). The germline V gene has CDR1 LNHDA and CDR2 SQIVND (reference sequence). The CDR3 spans 15 residues. Trimming shortened V by 8 bases and J by 3 bases, and 18 bases separated the two germline ends.

The chain recombines TRBV3-1 (or the pseudogene TRBV3-2) with TRBJ1-5; D is perhaps TRBD1 (5 bases). V was clipped by 7 bases and J by 5 bases, with 21 bases between them. This CDR3 contains 16 residues. The germline V gene has CDR1 LGHDT and CDR2 YNNKEL (reference sequence). The CDR3 here is CASIVRQTRAHQPQHF. The CDR3 bases are TGTGCCAGCATCGTCCGACAGACCAGAGCCCATCAGCCCCAGCATTTT.

This chain uses TRBV3-1 (or the pseudogene TRBV3-2) with TRBJ2-5; TRBD2 aligns across 16 bases. The CDR3 extends over 16 amino acids. CDR1 is LGHDT, CDR2 YNNKEL, per germline (reference sequence). Trimming cost V 4 bases and J 2 bases; bases outside gene matches: 1. The CDR3 here is CASSPGLAGGQETQYF. DNA for the CDR3: TGTGCCAGCAGCCCGGGACTAGCGGGGGGGCAAGAGACCCAGTACTTC.

The V and J genes are TRBV13 and TRBJ2-7, with 7 bases lining up with TRBD2. J lost 3 bases, V lost 7 bases, and 12 bases had no gene match. CDR1 and CDR2 from the germline V gene are PRHDT and FYEKMQ (reference sequence). CDR3 length: 15 residues. CDR3 sequence: CASTTSGLPDYEQYF. The CDR3 region has the DNA TGTGCCAGCACCACTTCGGGACTACCCGACTACGAGCAGTACTTC.

In DNA, the CDR3 is TGTGCCAGCAGTTATTACGGGACTAGTAAGGGGTTTTGGAATGAGCAGTTCTTC. Translating gives CASSYYGTSKGFWNEQFF. The rearrangement joins TRBV28 to TRBJ2-1; 8 bases fit TRBD2. Trimming at V came to 4 bases and at J to 7 bases, leaving 18 bases not matched to a gene. In germline, CDR1 is MDHEN, CDR2 SYDVKM. The CDR3 spans 18 residues.

The chain is built from TRBV7-9 and TRBJ1-1, with 9 bases matching TRBD1. V lost 3 bases to trimming and J lost 4 bases; unmatched junction nucleotides: 0. This CDR3 has 13 amino acids. Germline-derived CDR1 and CDR2 are SEHNR and FQNEAQ (reference sequence). CDR3 in DNA: TGTGCCAGCAGCTTGACAGGGGGCACTGAAGCTTTCTTT. Its protein product is CASSLTGGTEAFF. Supplemented by reference TRBV7-9 and TRBJ1-1, the full variable domain reads DTGVSQNPRHKITKRGQNVTFRCDPISEHNRLYWYRQTLGQGPEFLTYFQNEAQLEKSRLLSDRFSAERPKGSFSTLEIQRTEQGDSAMYLCASSLTGGTEAFFGQGTRLTVV.